The T cell receptor (beta chain) under discussion was sequenced for a study of T-cell reconstitution after alpha-beta-depleted transplantation in children. General study results and limits: A year post-transplant, T-cell counts and diversity derived mostly from newly produced T cells. Expanded clones from the graft, numbering several hundred, reportedly supplied alpha-beta T cells about two months after transplant.

Preparation of the TCRbeta library was carried out with unique molecular identifiers. TCRdb re-derived calls from the PCR reads in MiXCR, one entry per CDR3 protein. Found here are around 800,000 distinct CDR3 sequences, 15% to 20% of them singletons; the top ten hold approximately 5%. Worth noting for this clonotype: Its antigen is currently unknown.

There are 16 residues in the CDR3. The germline V gene has CDR1 SGDLS and CDR2 YYNGEE. V lost 3 bases and J lost 2, with 14 bases in between. The TCR was taken from a male patient between 5 and 17 years old who had a stem cell transplant for acute lymphoblastic leukemia, so the T cells may come from the graft donor. The chain employs TRBV9 and TRBJ2-2; D possibly corresponds to TRBD2 (6 bases). The source was PBMCs, mostly from graft donor cells, collected 360 days after TCRalphabeta/CD19-depleted stem cell transplant. The CDR3 is CASSAPGTLNTGELFF. As DNA, the CDR3 is TGTGCCAGCAGCGCACCCGGGACTCTTAACACCGGGGAGCTGTTTTTT.